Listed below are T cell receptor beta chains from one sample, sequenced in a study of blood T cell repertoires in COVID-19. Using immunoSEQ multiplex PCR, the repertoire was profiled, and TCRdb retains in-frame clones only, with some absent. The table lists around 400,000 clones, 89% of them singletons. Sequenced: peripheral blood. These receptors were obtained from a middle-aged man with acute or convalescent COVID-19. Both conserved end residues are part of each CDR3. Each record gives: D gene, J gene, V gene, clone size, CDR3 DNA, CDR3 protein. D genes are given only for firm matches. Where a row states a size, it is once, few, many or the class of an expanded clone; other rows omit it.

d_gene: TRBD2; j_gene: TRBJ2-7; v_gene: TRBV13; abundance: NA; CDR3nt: TGTGCCAGCAGCTTAGGGACTAGCGGGGGGTACGAGCAGTACTTC; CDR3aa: CASSLGTSGGYEQYF
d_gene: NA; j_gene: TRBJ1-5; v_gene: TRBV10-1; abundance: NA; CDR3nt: TGCGCCAGCTTTGACAGAGTCCAGAATCAGCCCCAGCATTTT; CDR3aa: CASFDRVQNQPQHF
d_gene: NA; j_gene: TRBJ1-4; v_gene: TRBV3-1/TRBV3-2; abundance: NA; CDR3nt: TGTGCCAGCAGCCAAGATTGGGGGGTCGATAATGAGAATGAAAAACTGTTTTTT; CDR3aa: CASSQDWGVDNENEKLFF
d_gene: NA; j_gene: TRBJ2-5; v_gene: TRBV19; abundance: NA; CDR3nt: TGTGCCAGTAGGCCTACCGGGGAGGAATGGGAGACCCAGTACTTC; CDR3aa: CASRPTGEEWETQYF
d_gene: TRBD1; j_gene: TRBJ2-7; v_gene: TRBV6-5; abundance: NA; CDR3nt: TGTGCCAGCAGATACAGCACCGGGACAGGGCGCCACGAGCAGTACTTC; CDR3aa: CASRYSTGTGRHEQYF
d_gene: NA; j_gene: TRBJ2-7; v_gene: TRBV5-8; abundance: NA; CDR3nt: TGTGCCAGCAGCTTGGCAGGGAAAACTTATCTCTACGAGCAGTACTTC; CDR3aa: CASSLAGKTYLYEQYF
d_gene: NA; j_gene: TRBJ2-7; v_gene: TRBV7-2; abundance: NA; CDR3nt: TGTGCCAGCAGCCAAAGGACAGATTCCTACGAGCAGTACTTC; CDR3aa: CASSQRTDSYEQYF
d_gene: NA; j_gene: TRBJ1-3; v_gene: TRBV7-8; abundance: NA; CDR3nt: TGTGCCAGCAGCCTACAGGGTACCGGCTCTGGAAACACCATATATTTT; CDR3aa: CASSLQGTGSGNTIYF
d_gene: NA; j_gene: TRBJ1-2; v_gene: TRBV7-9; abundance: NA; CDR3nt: TGTGCCAGCAGCCCGGGGGAGGTCTTGCGCGGCTACACCTTC; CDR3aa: CASSPGEVLRGYTF
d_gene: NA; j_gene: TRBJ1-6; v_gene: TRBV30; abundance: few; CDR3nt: TGTGCCTGGAGTGTCCGGGGGGACTTCTCCTATAATTCACCCCTCCACTTT; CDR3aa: CAWSVRGDFSYNSPLHF
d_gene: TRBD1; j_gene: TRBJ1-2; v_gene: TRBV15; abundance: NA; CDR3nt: TGTGCCACCAGCGTACGGGACAGGGGGCGGAATGGCTACACCTTC; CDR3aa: CATSVRDRGRNGYTF
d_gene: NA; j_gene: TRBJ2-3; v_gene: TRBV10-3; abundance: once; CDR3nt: TGTGCCATCAGTCCCCACTCCGGGACACAAAGCACAGATACGCAGTATTTT; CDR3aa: CAISPHSGTQSTDTQYF
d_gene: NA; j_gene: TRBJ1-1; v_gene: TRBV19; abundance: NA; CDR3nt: TGTGCCAGTAGTGATGAGGGTCTTGTCAGCACTGAAGCTTTCTTT; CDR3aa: CASSDEGLVSTEAFF
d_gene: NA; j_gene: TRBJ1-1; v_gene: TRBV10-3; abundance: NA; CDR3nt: TGTGCCATCAGTGAGTACGAGAGGGGGACTGAAGCTTTCTTT; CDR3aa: CAISEYERGTEAFF
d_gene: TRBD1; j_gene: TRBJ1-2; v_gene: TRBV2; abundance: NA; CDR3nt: TGTGCCAGCAGTTCCGACAGGGAAGGCTACACCTTC; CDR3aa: CASSSDREGYTF